This TCR beta chain was sequenced during a study of blood T cell repertoires in COVID-19. This CDR3 region has 17 residues. This clone was counted a single time. TCRdb keeps only in-frame clones here, not all; method: immunoSEQ multiplex PCR. This sample yields some 83,000 clones, of which around 72% are seen a single time; under 15% belongs to the top ten. The V call is TRBV21-1, the J call TRBJ1-3; the table's D call, TRBD1, was not checked against the DNA. TRBV21-1 is reported as a pseudogene. The sequence was obtained from a woman aged 80 or over with acute or convalescent COVID-19. The sequenced sample consisted of peripheral blood. CDR3 amino acids: CASSIKTGVNSGNTIYF. The CDR3 DNA reads TGTGCCAGCAGCATAAAGACAGGGGTCAACTCTGGAAACACCATATATTTT.